The rows below give T cell receptor beta chains drawn from one sample of a study of identifying expanded T cells in peripheral blood. Profiling relied on immunoSEQ multiplex PCR, and the TCRdb table lists in-frame clones only, not all of them. Seen here are 75,000 to 90,000 clones, roughly 86% observed once, and the top ten hold around a sixth. The specimen was blood. The receptors stem from a person aged 18 to 70 in good health. The CDR3 runs from the conserved cysteine through the conserved F or W. Fields, in order: CDR3 DNA, CDR3 protein, J gene, V gene, D gene, clone size. The D gene is left open where the match is weak. The listing skips clone size in some rows; elsewhere it reads once, few, many or a size class.

cdr3_nt: TGCGCCAGCAGTACCGGGACTAGCGAATACAATGAGCAGTTCTTC; cdr3_aa: CASSTGTSEYNEQFF; j_call: TRBJ2-1; v_call: TRBV5-1; d_call: TRBD2; clone_size: .
cdr3_nt: TGCGCCAGCAGCCAAGATACAGCGGGAGGGCCTTACGAGCAGTACTTC; cdr3_aa: CASSQDTAGGPYEQYF; j_call: TRBJ2-7; v_call: TRBV4-1; d_call: TRBD2; clone_size: .
cdr3_nt: TGTGCCAGTAGTATTGGGCCAGGGAGCCCCCAGCGCTCTGGAAACACCATATATTTT; cdr3_aa: CASSIGPGSPQRSGNTIYF; j_call: TRBJ1-3; v_call: TRBV19; d_call: .; clone_size: .
cdr3_nt: TGCGCCAGCAGCCAAGTTACGGTGATGCCCTACAATGAGCAGTTCTTC; cdr3_aa: CASSQVTVMPYNEQFF; j_call: TRBJ2-1; v_call: TRBV4-3; d_call: .; clone_size: .
cdr3_nt: TGTGCCAGCAGCACCCAGGGTTCTGGAAACACCATATATTTT; cdr3_aa: CASSTQGSGNTIYF; j_call: TRBJ1-3; v_call: TRBV11-2; d_call: .; clone_size: once
cdr3_nt: TGTGCCAGCAAGCCCTGGGATGGCTATGGCTACACCTTC; cdr3_aa: CASKPWDGYGYTF; j_call: TRBJ1-2; v_call: TRBV2; d_call: .; clone_size: .
cdr3_nt: TGTGCTAGCGCCATCGGGGGCTATGGGCTAGCGGGAGGGCCAGGCAATGAGCAGTTCTTC; cdr3_aa: CASAIGGYGLAGGPGNEQFF; j_call: TRBJ2-1; v_call: TRBV12-5; d_call: TRBD2; clone_size: .
cdr3_nt: TGCGCCAGCAGCCAAACCTGGACAGATACGCAGTATTTT; cdr3_aa: CASSQTWTDTQYF; j_call: TRBJ2-3; v_call: TRBV4-3; d_call: .; clone_size: .
cdr3_nt: TGTGCCACCAGCGTAACTAGCGGGAGCACTGATACGCAGTATTTT; cdr3_aa: CATSVTSGSTDTQYF; j_call: TRBJ2-3; v_call: TRBV15; d_call: TRBD2; clone_size: .
cdr3_nt: TGTGCCAGCAGTTTGGGTCTAGCGGGAGCCGGAGGGGAGCTGTTTTTT; cdr3_aa: CASSLGLAGAGGELFF; j_call: TRBJ2-2; v_call: TRBV27; d_call: TRBD2; clone_size: .
cdr3_nt: TGCGCCAGCAGCCAAGATTTAGCCGACACTCCTAATTCACCCCTCCACTTT; cdr3_aa: CASSQDLADTPNSPLHF; j_call: TRBJ1-6; v_call: TRBV4-3; d_call: .; clone_size: .
cdr3_nt: TGTGCCAGCAGCTTGGATGGGCGTTCTAACTATGGCTACACCTTC; cdr3_aa: CASSLDGRSNYGYTF; j_call: TRBJ1-2; v_call: TRBV5-6; d_call: .; clone_size: .
cdr3_nt: TGTGCCAGCAGCTCAGTAGCGGGAGGGTACTACGAGCAGTACTTC; cdr3_aa: CASSSVAGGYYEQYF; j_call: TRBJ2-7; v_call: TRBV13; d_call: TRBD2; clone_size: .
cdr3_nt: TGTGCCAGCAGGGAGGGGGGGACAGTGACTTCCGAGCAGTACTTC; cdr3_aa: CASREGGTVTSEQYF; j_call: TRBJ2-7; v_call: TRBV6-1; d_call: .; clone_size: .
cdr3_nt: TGCGCCAGCAGCCAAATAATAGTGGGGGCTAGGGGGTTCTTC; cdr3_aa: CASSQIIVGARGFF; j_call: TRBJ2-1; v_call: TRBV4-1; d_call: .; clone_size: .
cdr3_nt: TGTGCCAGCAGCCAAATGCAGGACCGCTCCTACGAGCAGTACTTC; cdr3_aa: CASSQMQDRSYEQYF; j_call: TRBJ2-7; v_call: TRBV4-2; d_call: .; clone_size: .
cdr3_nt: TGTGCCAGCAGCGGGGGACTAGCGGGTTCCTACGAGCAGTACTTC; cdr3_aa: CASSGGLAGSYEQYF; j_call: TRBJ2-7; v_call: TRBV5-6; d_call: TRBD2; clone_size: .
cdr3_nt: TGTGCCAGCAGCTCCCAGGGGAACGAGCAGTACTTC; cdr3_aa: CASSSQGNEQYF; j_call: TRBJ2-7; v_call: TRBV7-9; d_call: .; clone_size: .
cdr3_nt: TGTGCCAGCAGTACCGGGACAGGCTTCTCCCTAGCCAAAAACATTCAGTACTTC; cdr3_aa: CASSTGTGFSLAKNIQYF; j_call: TRBJ2-4; v_call: TRBV14; d_call: TRBD1; clone_size: once
cdr3_nt: TGTGCCAGCAGCCAACGGGAGGGCCTGGCCTACGAGCAGTACTTC; cdr3_aa: CASSQREGLAYEQYF; j_call: TRBJ2-7; v_call: TRBV14; d_call: TRBD2; clone_size: .
cdr3_nt: TGTGCCAGTAGTATACAGGCCCTCTCTGGGGCCAACGTCCTGACTTTC; cdr3_aa: CASSIQALSGANVLTF; j_call: TRBJ2-6; v_call: TRBV19; d_call: .; clone_size: once
cdr3_nt: TGTGCCAGCACCGGAGATTTATACTACGAGCAGTACTTC; cdr3_aa: CASTGDLYYEQYF; j_call: TRBJ2-7; v_call: TRBV6-1; d_call: .; clone_size: .
cdr3_nt: TGTGCCAGCAGTTCCCCGGTGGGACTTGGAAACACCATATATTTT; cdr3_aa: CASSSPVGLGNTIYF; j_call: TRBJ1-3; v_call: TRBV28; d_call: .; clone_size: .
cdr3_nt: TGTGCCAGCAGTTTATATCTTGTTCAGGGAGAAAAAGGAAACACCATATATTTT; cdr3_aa: CASSLYLVQGEKGNTIYF; j_call: TRBJ1-3; v_call: TRBV28; d_call: .; clone_size: .
cdr3_nt: TGTGCCAGCTCGCCGGGACAGGGAGATGAAAAACTGTTTTTT; cdr3_aa: CASSPGQGDEKLFF; j_call: TRBJ1-4; v_call: TRBV18; d_call: TRBD1; clone_size: .
cdr3_nt: TGTGCCAGCAGTTACTCGGACAGGGACGAGCAGTACTTC; cdr3_aa: CASSYSDRDEQYF; j_call: TRBJ2-7; v_call: TRBV6-6; d_call: TRBD1; clone_size: .
cdr3_nt: TGTGCCAGCAGCCAACAGGGGAGGAACACCGGGGAGCTGTTTTTT; cdr3_aa: CASSQQGRNTGELFF; j_call: TRBJ2-2; v_call: TRBV7-2; d_call: TRBD1; clone_size: .
cdr3_nt: TGTGCCAGCAGTGATGGACAGGGGCTGAACGAGCAGTACTTC; cdr3_aa: CASSDGQGLNEQYF; j_call: TRBJ2-7; v_call: TRBV2; d_call: TRBD1; clone_size: once
cdr3_nt: TGTGCCATCAGTCTACGAACTAACACTGAAGCTTTCTTT; cdr3_aa: CAISLRTNTEAFF; j_call: TRBJ1-1; v_call: TRBV10-3; d_call: .; clone_size: .
cdr3_nt: TGTGCCAGCAGCTCAGACCCCGGCCGGCAGTTCTTC; cdr3_aa: CASSSDPGRQFF; j_call: TRBJ2-1; v_call: TRBV7-2; d_call: .; clone_size: .
cdr3_nt: TGTGCCAGCAGTTTAAGTCAGGGCGAGCAGTACTTC; cdr3_aa: CASSLSQGEQYF; j_call: TRBJ2-7; v_call: TRBV6-1; d_call: .; clone_size: .
cdr3_nt: TGTGCCAGCAGCCCAGTAACTGCCGGGGAGCTGTTTTTT; cdr3_aa: CASSPVTAGELFF; j_call: TRBJ2-2; v_call: TRBV7-3; d_call: .; clone_size: .
cdr3_nt: TGTGCCAGCAGCCAAGGGGGGGCGCAGGGTGCTAGCTATGGCTACACCTTC; cdr3_aa: CASSQGGAQGASYGYTF; j_call: TRBJ1-2; v_call: TRBV4-2; d_call: .; clone_size: .
cdr3_nt: TGTGCCAGCAGCCCAACCGGGACCCCACAAGAGACCCAGTACTTC; cdr3_aa: CASSPTGTPQETQYF; j_call: TRBJ2-5; v_call: TRBV11-2; d_call: .; clone_size: .
cdr3_nt: TGTGCCAGCAGTAAAGCGGAGACCTACGAGCAGTACTTC; cdr3_aa: CASSKAETYEQYF; j_call: TRBJ2-7; v_call: TRBV6-1; d_call: .; clone_size: .
cdr3_nt: TGTGCCAGCAGTGAAATGGGGGAGACCCAGTACTTC; cdr3_aa: CASSEMGETQYF; j_call: TRBJ2-5; v_call: TRBV2; d_call: .; clone_size: few
cdr3_nt: TGTGCCAGTAGTTCAACCCTCGGGGGCCCCCCGAACACCATATATTTT; cdr3_aa: CASSSTLGGPPNTIYF; j_call: TRBJ1-3; v_call: TRBV19; d_call: .; clone_size: .
cdr3_nt: TGTGCCAGCAGACAACTTGCGGGAGTGTACGAGCAGTACTTC; cdr3_aa: CASRQLAGVYEQYF; j_call: TRBJ2-7; v_call: TRBV11-2; d_call: TRBD2; clone_size: .
cdr3_nt: TGTGCCAGCAGCGTCGGTAGCGGGACGAGCGGGGAGCTGTTTTTT; cdr3_aa: CASSVGSGTSGELFF; j_call: TRBJ2-2; v_call: TRBV9; d_call: TRBD2; clone_size: once
cdr3_nt: TGTGCCAGCAGTGACGTAGGGAGGCGGGATACGCAGTATTTT; cdr3_aa: CASSDVGRRDTQYF; j_call: TRBJ2-3; v_call: TRBV2; d_call: .; clone_size: once
cdr3_nt: TGTGCCAGCGGACCCCAAGGGGCAGGTCGGCTTTACGAGCAGTACTTC; cdr3_aa: CASGPQGAGRLYEQYF; j_call: TRBJ2-7; v_call: TRBV28; d_call: .; clone_size: .
cdr3_nt: TGTGCCAGCAGTTCTTTAGGATCGAGGACTGAAGCTTTCTTT; cdr3_aa: CASSSLGSRTEAFF; j_call: TRBJ1-1; v_call: TRBV28; d_call: .; clone_size: once
cdr3_nt: TGTGCCAGTAGTTGGTCCGGGACTATAAACAATGAGCAGTTCTTC; cdr3_aa: CASSWSGTINNEQFF; j_call: TRBJ2-1; v_call: TRBV19; d_call: TRBD2; clone_size: .
cdr3_nt: TGTGCCAGCAGCTTACAGCCCCAGCATTTT; cdr3_aa: CASSLQPQHF; j_call: TRBJ1-5; v_call: TRBV11-3; d_call: .; clone_size: .
cdr3_nt: TGTGCCAGCAGTCCCTCCGGGGCCAGGACCTACAATGAGCAGTTCTTC; cdr3_aa: CASSPSGARTYNEQFF; j_call: TRBJ2-1; v_call: TRBV28; d_call: .; clone_size: .
cdr3_nt: TGTGCCAGCAGTTTTGGACAGTCCACCGGGGAGCTGTTTTTT; cdr3_aa: CASSFGQSTGELFF; j_call: TRBJ2-2; v_call: TRBV2; d_call: .; clone_size: .
cdr3_nt: TGTGCCAGCAGTGAAGGATCTGGGCGGGGGGAGCGCACCGGGGAGCTGTTTTTT; cdr3_aa: CASSEGSGRGERTGELFF; j_call: TRBJ2-2; v_call: TRBV6-1; d_call: TRBD2; clone_size: .
cdr3_nt: TGTGCCAGTGCAGGGGTTGAGCAGTTCTTC; cdr3_aa: CASAGVEQFF; j_call: TRBJ2-1; v_call: TRBV9; d_call: .; clone_size: .
cdr3_nt: TGTGCCAGTAGTAAGCCGGGGCAACAGCCCCAGCATTTT; cdr3_aa: CASSKPGQQPQHF; j_call: TRBJ1-5; v_call: TRBV19; d_call: .; clone_size: .
cdr3_nt: TGTGCCAGCAGCTTAGGTGGGGGTTCGACTGAAGCTTTCTTT; cdr3_aa: CASSLGGGSTEAFF; j_call: TRBJ1-1; v_call: TRBV13; d_call: .; clone_size: .